One sample yielded the 8 T cell receptor beta chains listed below, sequenced in a study of Graves' ophthalmopathy and Graves' hyperthyroidism. Beta-chain TCR CDR3 regions were amplified from RNA transcripts. Investigators did first-round RT-PCR with HTBI primers, then second-round multiplex PCR. TCRdb re-called the multiplex PCR reads through MiXCR, storing one row per CDR3 protein. The data hold hundreds of thousands of distinct CDR3 sequences, with about an eighth observed a single time. Sequenced material: blood. The receptors were gathered from a woman aged 30 to 39 with Graves' ophthalmopathy.

The chain recombines TRBV7-3 with TRBJ2-7; 13 nucleotides agree with TRBD2. The CDR3 is 14 amino acids. V was pared by 5 bases and J by 7 bases, with 5 bases of the junction left unmatched. Germline CDR1 is SGHTA and CDR2 is FQGTGA. CDR3 DNA: TGTGCCAGCAGCCTTGGGACTAGCGGGGCTGAGCAGTACTTC. Protein: CASSLGTSGAEQYF.

The CDR3 region is CASSLILVPYEQYF. As DNA, the CDR3 is TGTGCCAGCAGCTTGATTCTAGTGCCCTACGAGCAGTACTTC. This rearrangement joins TRBV5-8 to TRBJ2-7; no clear D. Per the germline V gene, CDR1 is SGHTS and CDR2 is YDEGEE. The V and J ends lost 1 base and 2 bases respectively, with 10 bases between them. The CDR3 is made up of 14 amino acids.

This clonotype was picked up many times. This chain uses TRBV20-1 with TRBJ1-5; D unclear. Germline V gene lookup returns CDR1 DFQATT and CDR2 SNEGSKA (reference sequence). This CDR3 spans 14 amino acids. V lost 6 bases and J 2 bases, leaving 14 bases between the germline ends. The CDR3 coding sequence is TGCAGTGCCCACGGGGTTGGGGGCAATCAGCCCCAGCATTTT. This translates into CSAHGVGGNQPQHF.

This clonotype was recorded many times. CDR3 region: CASRRQGTYGYTF. The CDR3 coding sequence is TGTGCCAGTAGACGACAGGGAACCTATGGCTACACCTTC. The chain couples TRBV19 to TRBJ1-2; the match to TRBD1 covers 7 bases. Germline assignment: CDR1 LNHDA and CDR2 SQIVND (reference sequence). The J segment lost 4 bases and the V segment lost 6 bases, leaving 5 bases of the junction unmatched. There are 13 residues in the CDR3.

This clonotype has at least ten counts. The J gene is TRBJ1-2, the V gene TRBV28; 7 bases map to TRBD1. Germline assignment: CDR1 MDHEN and CDR2 SYDVKM. The junction had 12 bases not matched to a gene; V was cut back by 7 bases and J by 7 bases. This CDR3 is built from 14 residues. The CDR3 here is CASTDRDSYGGYTF. The CDR3 nucleotides read TGTGCCAGCACTGACCGGGACAGCTATGGTGGCTACACCTTC.

This clonotype has a handful of counts. The J gene is TRBJ2-7, the V gene TRBV30, with 14 bases that match TRBD2. CDR3 length: 15 residues. Germline V gene lookup returns CDR1 GTSNPN and CDR2 SVGIG (reference sequence). After removal of 3 bases from V and 6 bases from J, the junction contained 7 bases not matched to a gene. The CDR3, as DNA: TGTGCCTGGAGCAGAGGGACTAGCGGGGGAGGCGAGCAGTACTTC. Amino acids: CAWSRGTSGGGEQYF.

This clonotype was found many times. The chain recombines TRBV7-8 with TRBJ1-2; D unclear. Germline assignment: CDR1 SGHVS and CDR2 FQNEAQ. Trimming removed 5 bases from V and 2 bases from J, with 12 bases in between. The CDR3 runs 14 residues. CDR3 sequence (DNA): TGTGCCAGCAGCCCCAATAGGATAAACTATGGCTACACCTTC. This encodes CASSPNRINYGYTF. Together with reference TRBV7-8 and TRBJ1-2, the CDR3 gives the full variable domain: GAGVSQSPRYKVAKRGQDVALRCDPISGHVSLFWYQQALGQGPEFLTYFQNEAQLDKSGLPSDRFFAERPEGSVSTLKIQRTQQEDSAVYLCASSPNRINYGYTFGSGTRLTVV.

This clonotype was recorded many times. The chain recombines TRBV19 with TRBJ1-1, with D unresolved. The V end was cut by 6 bases, the J end by 1 base, with 12 bases between. The CDR3 is 14 residues long. Germline CDR1 and CDR2: LNHDA and SQIVND (reference sequence). The CDR3 sequence: CASSIQTPNTEAFF. The CDR3 DNA reads as TGTGCCAGTAGCATACAGACACCGAACACTGAAGCTTTCTTT.